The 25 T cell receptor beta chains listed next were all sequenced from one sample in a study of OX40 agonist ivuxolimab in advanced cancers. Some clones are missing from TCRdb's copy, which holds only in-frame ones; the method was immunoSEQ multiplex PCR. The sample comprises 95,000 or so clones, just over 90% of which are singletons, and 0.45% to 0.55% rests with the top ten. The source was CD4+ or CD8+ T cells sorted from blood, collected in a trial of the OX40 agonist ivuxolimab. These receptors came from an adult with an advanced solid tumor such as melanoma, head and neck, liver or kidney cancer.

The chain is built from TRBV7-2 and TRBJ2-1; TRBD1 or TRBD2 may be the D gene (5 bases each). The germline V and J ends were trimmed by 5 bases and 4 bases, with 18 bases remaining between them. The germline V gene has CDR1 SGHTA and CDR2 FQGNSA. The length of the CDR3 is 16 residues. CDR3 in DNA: TGTGCCAGCAGCCGATCCGGGACCCAGGATTACAATGAGCAGTTCTTC. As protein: CASSRSGTQDYNEQFF. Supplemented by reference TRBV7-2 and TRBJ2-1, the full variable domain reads GAGVSQSPSNKVTEKGKDVELRCDPISGHTALYWYRQSLGQGLEFLIYFQGNSAPDKSGLPSDRFSAERTGGSVSTLTIQRTQQEDSAVYLCASSRSGTQDYNEQFFGPGTRLTVL.

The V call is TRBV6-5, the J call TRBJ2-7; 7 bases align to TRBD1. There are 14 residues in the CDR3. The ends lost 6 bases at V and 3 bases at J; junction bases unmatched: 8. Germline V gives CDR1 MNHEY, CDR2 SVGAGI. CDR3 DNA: TGTGCCAGCAGCCGTTCGGGACAGAACTACGAGCAGTACTTC. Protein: CASSRSGQNYEQYF.

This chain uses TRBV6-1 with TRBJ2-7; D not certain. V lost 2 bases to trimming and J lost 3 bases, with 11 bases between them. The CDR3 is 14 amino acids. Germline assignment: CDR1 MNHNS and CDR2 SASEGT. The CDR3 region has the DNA TGTGCCAGCAGTGAATCAAGGACGGTCTACGAGCAGTACTTC. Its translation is CASSESRTVYEQYF.

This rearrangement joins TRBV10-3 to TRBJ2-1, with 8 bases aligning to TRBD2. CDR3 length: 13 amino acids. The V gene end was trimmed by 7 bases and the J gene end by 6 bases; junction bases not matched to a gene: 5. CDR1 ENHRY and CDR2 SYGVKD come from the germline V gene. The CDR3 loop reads CAITPGTSNEQFF. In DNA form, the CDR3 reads TGTGCCATCACACCGGGGACTAGCAATGAGCAGTTCTTC.

The CDR3 protein is CAISESAVSYGYTF. Written as DNA, the CDR3 is TGTGCCATCAGTGAATCGGCGGTGAGCTATGGCTACACCTTC. V gene TRBV10-3 combines with J gene TRBJ1-2, with D unclear. The CDR3 length is 14 residues. The germline V gene has CDR1 ENHRY and CDR2 SYGVKD. V was shortened by 3 bases and J by 4 bases, with 12 bases between the two germline ends.

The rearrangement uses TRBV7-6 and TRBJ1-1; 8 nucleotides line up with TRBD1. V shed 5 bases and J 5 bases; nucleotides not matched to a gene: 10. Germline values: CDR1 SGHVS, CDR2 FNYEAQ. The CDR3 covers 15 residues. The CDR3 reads CASSVGQAMGTEAFF. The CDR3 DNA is TGTGCCAGCAGCGTGGGACAGGCGATGGGAACTGAAGCTTTCTTT.

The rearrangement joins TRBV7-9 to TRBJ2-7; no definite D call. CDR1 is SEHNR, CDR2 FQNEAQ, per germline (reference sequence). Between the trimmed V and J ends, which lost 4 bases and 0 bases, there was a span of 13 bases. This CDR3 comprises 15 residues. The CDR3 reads CASSSGLFSSYEQYF. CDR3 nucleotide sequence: TGTGCCAGCAGCTCGGGCCTTTTCAGCTCCTACGAGCAGTACTTC.

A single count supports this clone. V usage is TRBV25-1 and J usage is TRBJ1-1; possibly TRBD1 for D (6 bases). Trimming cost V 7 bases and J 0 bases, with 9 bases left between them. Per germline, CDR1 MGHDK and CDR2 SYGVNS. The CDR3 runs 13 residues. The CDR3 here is CASKGGLNTEAFF. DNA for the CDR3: TGTGCCAGCAAGGGGGGGTTGAACACTGAAGCTTTCTTT.

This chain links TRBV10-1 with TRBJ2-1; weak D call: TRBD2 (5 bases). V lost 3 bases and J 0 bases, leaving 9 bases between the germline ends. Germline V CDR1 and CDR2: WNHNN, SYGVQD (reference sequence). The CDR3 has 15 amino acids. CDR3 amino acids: CASSEAGVSYNEQFF. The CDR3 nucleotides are TGCGCCAGCAGTGAAGCCGGGGTCTCCTACAATGAGCAGTTCTTC.

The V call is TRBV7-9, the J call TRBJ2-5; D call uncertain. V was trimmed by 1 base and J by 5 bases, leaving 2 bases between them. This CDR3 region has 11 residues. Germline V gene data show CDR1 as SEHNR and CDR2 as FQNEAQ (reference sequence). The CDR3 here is CASSLVETQYF. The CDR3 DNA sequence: TGTGCCAGCAGCTTAGTCGAGACCCAGTACTTC.

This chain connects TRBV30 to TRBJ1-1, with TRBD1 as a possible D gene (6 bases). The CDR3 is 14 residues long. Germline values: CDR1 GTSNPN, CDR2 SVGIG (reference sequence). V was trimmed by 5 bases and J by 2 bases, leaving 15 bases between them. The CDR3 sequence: CAWAPLGANTEAFF. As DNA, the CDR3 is TGTGCCTGGGCCCCCCTGGGGGCTAACACTGAAGCTTTCTTT.

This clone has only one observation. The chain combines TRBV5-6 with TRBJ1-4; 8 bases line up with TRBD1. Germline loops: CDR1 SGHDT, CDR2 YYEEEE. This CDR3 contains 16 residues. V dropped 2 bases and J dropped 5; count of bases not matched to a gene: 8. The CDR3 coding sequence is TGTGCCAGCAGCTTAAACGGACAGGGACAGAATGAAAAACTGTTTTTT. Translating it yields CASSLNGQGQNEKLFF.

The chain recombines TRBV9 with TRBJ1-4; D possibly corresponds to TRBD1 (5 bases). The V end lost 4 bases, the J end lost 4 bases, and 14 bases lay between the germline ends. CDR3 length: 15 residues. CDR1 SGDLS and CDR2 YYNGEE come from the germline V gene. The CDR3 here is CASSPLTDFNEKLFF. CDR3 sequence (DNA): TGTGCCAGCAGCCCCCTGACAGACTTTAATGAAAAACTGTTTTTT.

Here the CDR3 DNA reads TGTGCCAGCAAAGAGCCAGCGGGGGGGTACGAGCAGTACTTC. Its translation: CASKEPAGGYEQYF. The V call is TRBV2, the J call TRBJ2-7, with 10 bases identical to TRBD2. This CDR3 is built from 14 residues. V lost 7 bases to trimming and J lost 4 bases; unmatched junction nucleotides: 7. Germline V gives CDR1 SNHLY, CDR2 FYNNEI.

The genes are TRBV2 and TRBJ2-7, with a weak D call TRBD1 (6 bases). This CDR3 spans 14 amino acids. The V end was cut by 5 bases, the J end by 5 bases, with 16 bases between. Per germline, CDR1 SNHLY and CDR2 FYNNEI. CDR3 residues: CASSQRGGWNEQYF. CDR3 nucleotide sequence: TGTGCCAGCAGTCAAAGAGGGGGTTGGAACGAGCAGTACTTC.

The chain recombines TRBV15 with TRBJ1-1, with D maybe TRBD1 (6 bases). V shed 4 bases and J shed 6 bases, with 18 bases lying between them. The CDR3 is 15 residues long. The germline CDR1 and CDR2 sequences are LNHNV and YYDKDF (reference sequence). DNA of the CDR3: TGTGCCACCAGCACGAAGATGGGCAGGGGCCCTGAAGCTTTCTTT. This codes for CATSTKMGRGPEAFF. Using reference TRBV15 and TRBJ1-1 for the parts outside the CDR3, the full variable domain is DAMVIQNPRYQVTQFGKPVTLSCSQTLNHNVMYWYQQKSSQAPKLLFHYYDKDFNNEADTPDNFQSRRPNTSFCFLDIRSPGLGDTAMYLCATSTKMGRGPEAFFGQGTRLTVV.

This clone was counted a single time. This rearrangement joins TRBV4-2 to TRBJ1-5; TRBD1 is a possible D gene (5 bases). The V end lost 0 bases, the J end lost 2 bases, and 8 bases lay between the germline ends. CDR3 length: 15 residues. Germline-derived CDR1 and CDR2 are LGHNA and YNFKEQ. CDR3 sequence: CASSQEMGGNQPQHF. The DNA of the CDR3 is TGTGCCAGCAGCCAAGAGATGGGGGGCAATCAGCCCCAGCATTTT.

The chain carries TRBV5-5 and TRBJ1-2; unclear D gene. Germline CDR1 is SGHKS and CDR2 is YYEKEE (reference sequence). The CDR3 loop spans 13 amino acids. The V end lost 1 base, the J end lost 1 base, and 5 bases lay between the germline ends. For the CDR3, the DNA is TGTGCCAGCAGCTTGACACATAACTATGGCTACACCTTC. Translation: CASSLTHNYGYTF.

CDR3 coding DNA: TGTGCCAGCAGCGTAGTGGCAGGGGGCGGGACTGAAGCTTTCTTT. Encoded protein: CASSVVAGGGTEAFF. This sequence joins TRBV9 and TRBJ1-1; 8 bases map to TRBD1. The germline CDR1 and CDR2 sequences are SGDLS and YYNGEE. Unmatched junction bases numbered 6, after V lost 0 bases and J lost 5 bases. CDR3 length: 15 amino acids.

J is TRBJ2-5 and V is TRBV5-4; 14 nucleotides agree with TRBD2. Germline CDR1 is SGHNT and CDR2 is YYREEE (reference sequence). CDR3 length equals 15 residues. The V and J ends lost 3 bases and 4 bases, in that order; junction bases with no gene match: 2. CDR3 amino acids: CASSWGLAGVETQYF. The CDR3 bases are TGTGCCAGCAGCTGGGGACTAGCGGGGGTAGAGACCCAGTACTTC.

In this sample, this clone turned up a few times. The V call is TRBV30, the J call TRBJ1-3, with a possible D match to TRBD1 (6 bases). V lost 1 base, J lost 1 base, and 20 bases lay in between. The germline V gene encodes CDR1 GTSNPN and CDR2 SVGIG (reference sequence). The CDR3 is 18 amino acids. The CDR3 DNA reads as TGTGCCTGGAGTGATAAATCGAGGGGGGTGGAATCTGGAAACACCATATATTTT. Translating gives CAWSDKSRGVESGNTIYF.

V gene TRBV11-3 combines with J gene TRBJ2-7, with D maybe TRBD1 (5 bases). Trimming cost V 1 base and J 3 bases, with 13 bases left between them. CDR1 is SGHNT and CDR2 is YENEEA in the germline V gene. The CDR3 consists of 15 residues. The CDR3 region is CASSLVAVQGYEQYF. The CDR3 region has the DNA TGTGCCAGCAGCTTAGTGGCAGTCCAGGGCTACGAGCAGTACTTC.

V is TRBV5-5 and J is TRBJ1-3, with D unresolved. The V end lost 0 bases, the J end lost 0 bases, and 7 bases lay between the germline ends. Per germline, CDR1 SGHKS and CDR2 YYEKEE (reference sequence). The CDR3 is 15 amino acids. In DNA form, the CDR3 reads TGTGCCAGCAGCTTGGGTCCTCACTCTGGAAACACCATATATTTT. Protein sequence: CASSLGPHSGNTIYF.

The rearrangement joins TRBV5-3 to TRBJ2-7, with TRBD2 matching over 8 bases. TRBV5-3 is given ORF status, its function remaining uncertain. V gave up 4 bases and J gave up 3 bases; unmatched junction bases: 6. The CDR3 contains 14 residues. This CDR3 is CARSGGLAIYEQYF. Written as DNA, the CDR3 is TGTGCCAGAAGCGGCGGACTAGCCATCTACGAGCAGTACTTC.

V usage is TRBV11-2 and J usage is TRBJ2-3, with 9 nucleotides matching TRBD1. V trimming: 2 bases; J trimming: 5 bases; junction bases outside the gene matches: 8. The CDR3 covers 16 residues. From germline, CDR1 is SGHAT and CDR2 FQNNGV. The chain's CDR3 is CASSLTGTGMVDTQYF. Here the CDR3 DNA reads TGTGCCAGCAGCTTAACGGGGACAGGGATGGTAGATACGCAGTATTTT.